This T cell receptor beta chain was captured in a study of identical twins. This CDR3 is 16 amino acids long. Germline loops: CDR1 LNHNV, CDR2 YYDKDF (reference sequence). Trimming removed 0 bases from V and 8 bases from J, with 16 bases in between. TCRdb re-called the 5' RACE reads through MiXCR, storing one row per CDR3 protein. The table has about 890,000 distinct CDR3 sequences, around an eighth seen once. This clonotype occurred a few times. Antigen specificity is unknown. Study-wide results and limits: Twin pairs had excess sharing that was weaker in beta out-of-frame sequences. There were fewer insertions in abundant cord blood beta clonotypes, but memory repertoires showed no such pattern.

A further study also used this sample, focusing on yellow fever vaccine responses in identical twins. According to that study: A vaccine T cell response that seemed partly convergent and partly personalized was reported in twins.

The TCR was taken from a woman aged 18-35 years in good health. This chain uses TRBV15 with TRBJ1-4; no clear D. Sequenced material: PBMCs. The CDR3 region has the DNA TGTGCCACCAGCAGAGATCAACTTCGGAATGGGGAAAAACTGTTTTTT. Translated, it gives CATSRDQLRNGEKLFF.